Presented here are 26 T cell receptor beta chains from one specimen sequenced in a study of cytomegalovirus exposure and HLA in healthy donors. The primer mix had 60 Vbeta and 13 Jbeta primers. Assay used: immunoSEQ multiplex PCR; TCRdb lists only in-frame clones, some missing. The sample lists 110,000 to 150,000 clones, around 80% occurring once. Sequencing input: PBMCs. These receptors were obtained from a man aged 35-49 years in good health and CMV-seropositive.

The chain employs TRBV5-6 and TRBJ1-5; 9 bases agree with TRBD1. This CDR3 spans 16 amino acids. The germline V gene has CDR1 SGHDT and CDR2 YYEEEE. V trimming: 4 bases; J trimming: 5 bases; junction bases outside the gene matches: 10. CDR3 residues: CASSQYRGPNYQPQHF. The CDR3 region has the DNA TGTGCCAGCAGCCAATACAGGGGGCCGAACTATCAGCCCCAGCATTTT.

This clone has a handful of counts. V is TRBV9 and J is TRBJ1-1; D is unresolved. V was pared by 0 bases and J by 5 bases, with 8 bases between. Germline V CDR1 and CDR2: SGDLS, YYNGEE. This CDR3 has 13 amino acids. The CDR3 spells CASSVDILTEAFF. The CDR3 DNA follows: TGTGCCAGCAGCGTAGATATTTTAACTGAAGCTTTCTTT.

The gene calls are TRBV4-1 and TRBJ1-5; tentatively, D is TRBD1 (6 bases). The CDR3 runs to 14 residues. V was pared by 4 bases and J by 3 bases, with 10 bases between. The germline gives CDR1 MGHRA, CDR2 YSYEKL. The CDR3 DNA follows: TGCGCCAGCAGCCTCCGGGACACCAATCAGCCCCAGCATTTT. It specifies CASSLRDTNQPQHF.

The sample holds one count of this clone. J is TRBJ2-1 and V is TRBV5-4; D may be TRBD2 (6 bases). This CDR3 spans 17 amino acids. CDR1 SGHNT and CDR2 YYREEE come from the germline V gene (reference sequence). The V gene lost 0 bases and the J gene lost 3 bases, with 16 bases spanning the gap. The CDR3 nucleotides read TGTGCCAGCAGCTTGGCCAAGTATCGCGGGGTCTACAATGAGCAGTTCTTC. Amino acid sequence: CASSLAKYRGVYNEQFF.

CDR3 nucleotides: TGCAGCCCTACCGGGTCCCACCTCATTTCCTATGGCTACACCTTC. It is translated as CSPTGSHLISYGYTF. V is TRBV29-1 and J is TRBJ1-2, with D hard to call. This CDR3 is 15 amino acids long. The V end lost 8 bases, the J end lost 4 bases, and 23 bases lay between the germline ends. Germline assignment: CDR1 SQVTM and CDR2 ANQGSEA.

This rearrangement joins TRBV4-2 to TRBJ2-7, with D hard to call. The CDR3 contains 11 residues. V was pared by 3 bases and J by 9 bases, with 9 bases between. Germline-derived CDR1 and CDR2 are LGHNA and YNFKEQ. The chain's CDR3 is CASSQYGWQYF. CDR3 nucleotide sequence: TGTGCCAGCAGCCAGTACGGGTGGCAGTACTTC.

This clone was seen only once. The V and J genes are TRBV27 and TRBJ2-7; maybe TRBD1 (5 bases). Trimming cost V 5 bases and J 0 bases, with 11 bases left between them. Germline V gives CDR1 MNHEY, CDR2 SMNVEV (reference sequence). This CDR3 is 14 amino acids long. The CDR3 DNA is TGTGCCAGCAGTATAAGACAGAGCTCCTACGAGCAGTACTTC. Translating gives CASSIRQSSYEQYF.

This clone came up a few times. The V call is TRBV4-2, the J call TRBJ1-1; no clear D gene. The germline V gene encodes CDR1 LGHNA and CDR2 YNFKEQ. The V end lost 2 bases, the J end lost 1 base, and 5 bases lay between the germline ends. CDR3 length equals 13 residues. CDR3 in DNA: TGTGCCAGCAGCCAACACAGGAACACTGAAGCTTTCTTT. The encoded protein is CASSQHRNTEAFF.

V gene TRBV18 combines with J gene TRBJ1-1; 10 bases line up with TRBD1. Losses at the gene ends were 3 bases for V and 4 bases for J; bases not matched to a gene: 2. CDR3 size: 14 residues. Germline lookup yields CDR1 KGHSH and CDR2 LQKENI. For the CDR3, the DNA is TGTGCCAGCTCACCGAGGGACAGGGGCACTGAAGCTTTCTTT. It yields the protein CASSPRDRGTEAFF.

The genes are TRBV7-2 and TRBJ1-3; TRBD1 aligns across 9 bases. This CDR3 spans 17 amino acids. After removal of 5 bases from V and 4 bases from J, the junction contained 12 bases not matched to a gene. From germline, CDR1 is SGHTA and CDR2 FQGNSA. The CDR3 nucleotides read TGTGCCAGCAGCCCAACGGCCGGGACAGGGAGCGGAAACACCATATATTTT. Its protein is CASSPTAGTGSGNTIYF.

V usage is TRBV5-1 and J usage is TRBJ1-2; TRBD1 might be the D (5 bases). There are 12 residues in the CDR3. Germline values: CDR1 SGHRS, CDR2 YFSETQ. Trimming stripped 4 bases from V and 6 bases from J, with 10 bases between. The CDR3 DNA reads TGCGCCAGCAGCATAGGACAAGATGGCTACACCTTC. It codes for CASSIGQDGYTF.

The V and J genes are TRBV10-3 and TRBJ1-5, with a possible D match to TRBD1 (6 bases). CDR1 is ENHRY, CDR2 SYGVKD, per germline. V lost 2 bases to trimming and J lost 4 bases, with 6 bases between them. The CDR3 loop spans 13 amino acids. CDR3: CAISERGNQPQHF. The CDR3 DNA reads as TGTGCCATCAGTGAGAGGGGGAATCAGCCCCAGCATTTT.

This rearrangement joins TRBV7-2 to TRBJ2-5; 7 bases line up with TRBD1. The CDR3 consists of 14 residues. Per the germline V gene, CDR1 is SGHTA and CDR2 is FQGNSA. V lost 5 bases to trimming and J lost 4 bases; unmatched junction nucleotides: 7. Written as DNA, the CDR3 is TGTGCCAGCAGCCGACAGGGCGGTGGAGAGACCCAGTACTTC. It yields the protein CASSRQGGGETQYF.

The chain joins TRBV28 to TRBJ2-7; D uncertain. The germline CDR1 and CDR2 sequences are MDHEN and SYDVKM. V dropped 3 bases and J dropped 3 bases, with 9 bases sitting between them. The CDR3 contains 13 residues. The CDR3 sequence: CASSLMELYEQYF. The CDR3 DNA is TGTGCCAGCAGTTTGATGGAGCTCTACGAGCAGTACTTC.

There are a few counts of this clone. The CDR3 DNA is TGCGCCAGCAGCCAAGAAGCCTCTCTAGCGGGAGGGAGGTACGAGCAGTACTTC. As protein: CASSQEASLAGGRYEQYF. The chain is built from TRBV4-3 and TRBJ2-7; 12 nucleotides line up with TRBD2. Germline lookup yields CDR1 LGHNA and CDR2 YSLEER. The length of the CDR3 is 18 residues. With V trimmed by 0 bases and J by 4 bases, 10 bases remained unmatched.

The rearrangement joins TRBV5-4 to TRBJ2-5; TRBD1 matches 7 bases. Trimming cost V 4 bases and J 2 bases; bases outside gene matches: 8. The CDR3 covers 15 residues. Per germline, CDR1 SGHNT and CDR2 YYREEE (reference sequence). CDR3 region: CASSVTPGQQETQYF. For the CDR3, the DNA is TGTGCCAGCAGCGTGACTCCGGGACAGCAAGAGACCCAGTACTTC.

The chain combines TRBV4-1 with TRBJ1-1, with TRBD1 as a possible D gene (5 bases). CDR1 MGHRA and CDR2 YSYEKL come from the germline V gene. V was trimmed by 4 bases and J by 1 base, leaving 10 bases between them. This CDR3 has 14 residues. CDR3 nucleotide sequence: TGCGCCAGCAGCCTGGGGCCCGGGAACACTGAAGCTTTCTTT. Its translation is CASSLGPGNTEAFF.

The J gene is TRBJ2-1, the V gene TRBV28, with 7 bases identical to TRBD2. This CDR3 has 14 residues. The J segment lost 9 bases and the V segment lost 2 bases, leaving 7 bases of the junction unmatched. Germline loops: CDR1 MDHEN, CDR2 SYDVKM. CDR3 region: CASSLRGGGAEQFF. The CDR3 DNA reads TGTGCCAGCAGTTTACGCGGGGGAGGGGCTGAGCAGTTCTTC.

The rearrangement links TRBV11-2 to TRBJ1-1; TRBD1 matches at 8 bases. Trimming cost V 6 bases and J 5 bases; bases outside gene matches: 8. The V gene's germline CDR1 is SGHAT and CDR2 FQNNGV. There are 14 residues in the CDR3. The CDR3 here is CASRPTGGRTEAFF. CDR3 DNA sequence: TGTGCCAGCAGGCCTACAGGGGGGAGAACTGAAGCTTTCTTT.

The chain joins TRBV5-4 to TRBJ2-3; D unresolved. Germline V gene lookup returns CDR1 SGHNT and CDR2 YYREEE (reference sequence). The CDR3 extends over 14 amino acids. Trimming removed 5 bases at V and 1 base at J, with 11 bases between. CDR3 sequence reads: CASRYELGTDTQYF. The CDR3 coding sequence is TGTGCCAGCAGATACGAACTGGGCACAGATACGCAGTATTTT. The whole variable domain, filled in from reference TRBV5-4 and TRBJ2-3, reads ETGVTQSPTHLIKTRGQQVTLRCSSQSGHNTVSWYQQALGQGPQFIFQYYREEENGRGNFPPRFSGLQFPNYSSELNVNALELDDSALYLCASRYELGTDTQYFGPGTRLTVL.

This chain connects TRBV19 to TRBJ1-4; 8 nucleotides agree with TRBD1. Germline CDR1 reads LNHDA; CDR2 reads SQIVND (reference sequence). The V gene end was trimmed by 8 bases and the J gene end by 7 bases; junction bases not matched to a gene: 9. The CDR3 has 14 amino acids. The CDR3, as DNA: TGTGCCAGTGGGCAGGGGGCCAAGACTGAAAAACTGTTTTTT. This encodes CASGQGAKTEKLFF.

CDR3 loop: CASSSWTGSGNTIYF. CDR3 nucleotides: TGTGCCAGCAGCTCCTGGACAGGCTCTGGAAACACCATATATTTT. The chain is built from TRBV11-2 and TRBJ1-3, with TRBD1 matching over 7 bases. This CDR3 has 15 residues. J lost 0 bases, V lost 4 bases, and 3 bases had no gene match. Germline assignment: CDR1 SGHAT and CDR2 FQNNGV.

The rearrangement links TRBV6-1 to TRBJ2-5; 9 bases match TRBD2. Unmatched junction bases numbered 6, after V lost 2 bases and J lost 2 bases. The germline CDR1 and CDR2 sequences are MNHNS and SASEGT. The CDR3 is made up of 16 amino acids. CDR3: CASSEWGLAKQETQYF. The CDR3 DNA reads as TGTGCCAGCAGTGAATGGGGACTAGCTAAACAAGAGACCCAGTACTTC.

CDR3 protein: CASSLAHGGAVETQYF. In DNA, the CDR3 is TGTGCCAGCAGCTTGGCCCATGGGGGGGCGGTGGAGACCCAGTACTTC. The chain employs TRBV5-8 and TRBJ2-5; tentative D call: TRBD2 (7 bases). The germline V and J ends were trimmed by 0 bases and 5 bases, with 17 bases remaining between them. CDR1 is SGHTS and CDR2 is YDEGEE in the germline V gene. This CDR3 contains 16 residues.

The chain has TRBV2 and TRBJ2-5, with a tentative D call TRBD2 (6 bases). The tail of the sequence fits TRBJ2-7 better, so the J call may be wrong. The germline gives CDR1 SNHLY, CDR2 FYNNEI. There are 13 residues in the CDR3. The CDR3 here is CASSDGSSYEQYF. CDR3 DNA: TGTGCCAGCTCAGACGGGAGCTCCTACGAGCAGTACTTC.

This sequence joins TRBV29-1 and TRBJ2-7; D may be TRBD2 (7 bases). This CDR3 is 13 amino acids long. V was clipped by 1 base and J by 5 bases, with 12 bases between them. Germline CDR1 reads SQVTM; CDR2 reads ANQGSEA. CDR3 sequence reads: CSVEAGEGDEQYF. The DNA for the CDR3 is TGCAGCGTTGAAGCTGGGGAGGGGGACGAGCAGTACTTC.